Following are 7 T cell receptor beta chains from one sample sequenced in a study of cytomegalovirus exposure and HLA in healthy donors. The PCR had 60 Vbeta and 13 Jbeta primers. Using immunoSEQ multiplex PCR, the repertoire was profiled, and TCRdb retains in-frame clones only, with some absent. The repertoire holds 110,000 or so clones, with 75% as singletons. Sequenced: PBMCs. These receptors originate from a man in his forties in good health and CMV-seronegative.

The rearrangement links TRBV12-5 to TRBJ2-7; TRBD2 matches at 8 bases. CDR3 length: 14 amino acids. With V trimmed by 5 bases and J by 2 bases, 5 bases remained unmatched. Germline values: CDR1 LGHNT, CDR2 FRNRAP. CDR3 in amino acids: CASGIAGITYEQYF. In DNA, the CDR3 is TGTGCTAGTGGTATAGCGGGGATCACCTACGAGCAGTACTTC.

This sequence joins TRBV7-2 and TRBJ2-3, with 13 bases aligning to TRBD2. Trimming at V came to 7 bases and at J to 2 bases, leaving 6 bases not matched to a gene. The germline CDR1 and CDR2 sequences are SGHTA and FQGNSA. The CDR3 contains 16 residues. This CDR3 is CASTPTSGGSTDTQYF. CDR3 nucleotide sequence: TGTGCCAGCACCCCGACTAGCGGGGGGTCCACAGATACGCAGTATTTT.

This clone was counted only a few times. The gene calls are TRBV6-6 and TRBJ1-6; TRBD1 matches at 10 bases. The CDR3 is 14 residues long. V lost 9 bases to trimming and J lost 7 bases; unmatched junction nucleotides: 6. Germline V gene sequence: CDR1 MNHNY, CDR2 SVGAGI (reference sequence). CDR3 bases: TGTGCCAGTCGACAGGGGGCTGAGAATTCACCCCTCCACTTT. As protein: CASRQGAENSPLHF.

The genes are TRBV5-6 and TRBJ1-4; 7 nucleotides agree with TRBD1. The CDR3 loop spans 15 amino acids. Germline V lookup: CDR1 SGHDT, CDR2 YYEEEE. With 3 bases clipped from V and 3 bases from J, the junction kept 5 bases outside the gene matches. CDR3 protein: CASSSTGDANEKLFF. The CDR3 DNA reads TGTGCCAGCAGCTCAACAGGGGACGCTAATGAAAAACTGTTTTTT.

The rearrangement joins TRBV9 to TRBJ2-7; 9 nucleotides agree with TRBD1. Germline loops: CDR1 SGDLS, CDR2 YYNGEE. The junction had 7 bases not matched to a gene; V was cut back by 0 bases and J by 3 bases. CDR3 length: 16 residues. The CDR3: CASSVATGGSFYEQYF. CDR3 bases: TGTGCCAGCAGCGTAGCTACAGGGGGCAGCTTCTACGAGCAGTACTTC. Full variable domain (rest looked up from reference TRBV9 and TRBJ2-7): DSGVTQTPKHLITATGQRVTLRCSPRSGDLSVYWYQQSLDQGLQFLIQYYNGEERAKGNILERFSAQQFPDLHSELNLSSLELGDSALYFCASSVATGGSFYEQYFGPGTRLTVT.

CDR3 protein: CASSRGTGNEQYF. The CDR3 DNA follows: TGTGCCAGCAGTCGCGGGACAGGCAACGAGCAGTACTTC. The chain is built from TRBV6-5 and TRBJ2-7; 8 bases line up with TRBD1. From germline, CDR1 is MNHEY and CDR2 SVGAGI. The J segment lost 5 bases and the V segment lost 5 bases, leaving 5 bases of the junction unmatched. This CDR3 region has 13 residues.

This chain uses TRBV11-1 with TRBJ2-1; 10 bases line up with TRBD1. The CDR3 consists of 15 residues. Germline-derived CDR1 and CDR2 are SGHAT and FQDESV (reference sequence). V was clipped by 9 bases and J by 4 bases; unmatched bases: 9. Here the CDR3 DNA reads TGTGCCAGTACCCCGGGACAGGGGTCTTACAATGAGCAGTTCTTC. It yields the protein CASTPGQGSYNEQFF.